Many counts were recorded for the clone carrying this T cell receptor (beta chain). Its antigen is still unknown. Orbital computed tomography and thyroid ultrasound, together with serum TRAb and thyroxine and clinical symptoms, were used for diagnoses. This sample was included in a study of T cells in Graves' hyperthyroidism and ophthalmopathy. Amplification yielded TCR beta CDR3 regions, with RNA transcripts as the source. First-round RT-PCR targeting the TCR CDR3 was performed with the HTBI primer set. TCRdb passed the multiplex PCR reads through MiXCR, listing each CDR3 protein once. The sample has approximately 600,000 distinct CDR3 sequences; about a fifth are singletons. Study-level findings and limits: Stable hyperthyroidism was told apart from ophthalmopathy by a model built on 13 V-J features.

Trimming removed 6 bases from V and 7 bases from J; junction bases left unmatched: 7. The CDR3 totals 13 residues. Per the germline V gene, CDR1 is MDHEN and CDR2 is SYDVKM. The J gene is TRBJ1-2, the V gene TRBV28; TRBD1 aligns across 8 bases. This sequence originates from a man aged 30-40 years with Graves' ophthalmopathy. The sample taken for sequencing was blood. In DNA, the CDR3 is TGTGCCAGCAGCGAGGACAGGGTTCGTGGCTACACCTTC. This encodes CASSEDRVRGYTF.